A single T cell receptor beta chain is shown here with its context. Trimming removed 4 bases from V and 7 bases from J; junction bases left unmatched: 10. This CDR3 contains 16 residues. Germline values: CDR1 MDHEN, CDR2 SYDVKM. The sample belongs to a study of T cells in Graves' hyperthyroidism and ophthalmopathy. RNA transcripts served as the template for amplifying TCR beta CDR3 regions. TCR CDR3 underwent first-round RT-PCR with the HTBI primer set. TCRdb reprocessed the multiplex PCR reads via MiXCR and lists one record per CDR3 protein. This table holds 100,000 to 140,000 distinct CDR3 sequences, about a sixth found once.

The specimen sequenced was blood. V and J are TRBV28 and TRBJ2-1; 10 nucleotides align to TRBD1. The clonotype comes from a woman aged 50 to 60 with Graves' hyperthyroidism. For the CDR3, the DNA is TGTGCCAGCAGTTCCCTCGCCGGGACAGGGGTTAATGAGCAGTTCTTC. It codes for CASSSLAGTGVNEQFF.